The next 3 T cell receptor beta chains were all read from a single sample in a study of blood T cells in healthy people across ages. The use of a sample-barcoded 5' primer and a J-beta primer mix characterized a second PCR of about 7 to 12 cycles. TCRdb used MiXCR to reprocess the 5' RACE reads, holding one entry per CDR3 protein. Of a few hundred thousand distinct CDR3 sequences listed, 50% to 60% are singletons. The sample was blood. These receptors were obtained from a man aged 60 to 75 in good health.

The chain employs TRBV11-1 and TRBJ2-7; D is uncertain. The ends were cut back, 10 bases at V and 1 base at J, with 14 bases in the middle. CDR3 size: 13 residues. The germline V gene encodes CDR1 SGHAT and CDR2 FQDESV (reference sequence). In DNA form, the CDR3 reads TGTGCCACAGGAACGGAGAGGTCCTACGAGCAGTACTTC. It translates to CATGTERSYEQYF.

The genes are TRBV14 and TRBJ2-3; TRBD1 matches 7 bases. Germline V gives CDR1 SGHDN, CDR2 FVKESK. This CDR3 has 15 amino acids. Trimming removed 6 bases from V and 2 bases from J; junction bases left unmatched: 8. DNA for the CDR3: TGTGCCAGCAGTGGGACAGTGGGGTACACAGATACGCAGTATTTT. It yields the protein CASSGTVGYTDTQYF.

The CDR3 here is CSARVTRANVLTF. CDR3 in DNA: TGCAGCGCTCGGGTTACGAGGGCCAACGTCCTGACTTTC. The genes are TRBV29-1 and TRBJ2-6; D uncertain. CDR3 length: 13 residues. V lost 7 bases and J 5 bases, leaving 12 bases between the germline ends. In germline, CDR1 is SQVTM, CDR2 ANQGSEA.